The entry below gives a single T cell receptor (beta chain) sequence along with its context. No antigen is known for it. It has no much larger one-base neighbor in the sample; base qualities were not kept. This specimen comes from a study of T cell changes during pregnancy in multiple sclerosis (dated by TCRdb to between 2018 and 2021). As for the study more broadly: Changes in the T cell repertoire over the course of pregnancy were examined in this study in women with multiple sclerosis.

For CDR1 and CDR2, the germline V gene lists SNHLY and FYNNEI. From the cysteine up to the phenylalanine, the CDR3 has a length of 12 residues. Here the CDR3 DNA is all that survives: 36 bases in frame from base 1. V is clipped by 4 bases and J by 11 bases, and the sequence between their germline boundaries is 12 bases long. The receptor library was made with the immunoSEQ multiplex PCR assay. In its TCRdb copy, this immuneACCESS table keeps in-frame sequences only and misses some clones. Where compared with another copy, unresolved V genes explain less than half of these, and the others have no known cause. This sample holds roughly 83,000 clones; roughly nine tenths were observed only once. The top ten constitute 3.5% of the sample.

Material: PBMCs, obtained in the first trimester of pregnancy. The source is a female donor in good health, serving as a control in a pregnancy study. Some clones in this sample may be carry-over from other donors' samples. The chain was built from TRBV2 and TRBJ2-1; TRBD2 might be the D gene, on 6 matching bases. The CDR3 sequence is CASSGGRTKQFF. The nucleotides read TGTGCCAGCAGTGGGGGACGGACTAAGCAGTTCTTC.